These T cell receptor beta chains were read from a single sample in a study of blood T cell repertoires in COVID-19. Assay: immunoSEQ multiplex PCR; the TCRdb copy retains only in-frame clones and omits some. This table holds some 200,000 clones, roughly four fifths found once. Sequencing input: peripheral blood. The receptors originated from a woman aged 40 to 50 with acute or convalescent COVID-19. CDR3s include the opening cysteine and the closing phenylalanine or tryptophan. The D gene is left open where the match is weak. Clone size is stated in some rows and not others, as once, few, many or a class when expanded.

D: NA; J: TRBJ1-2; size: NA; V: TRBV19; DNA: TGTGCCAGTAGTCCAGCCCTGGGGGGGGCTCCCGTCTATGGCTACACCTTC; CDR3: CASSPALGGAPVYGYTF
D: TRBD2; J: TRBJ2-3; size: NA; V: TRBV4-3; DNA: TGCGCCAGCAGCCAATCTAGGACTAGCGGGAGTAGTGTCACAGATACGCAGTATTTT; CDR3: CASSQSRTSGSSVTDTQYF
D: TRBD1; J: TRBJ1-1; size: NA; V: TRBV15; DNA: TGTGCCACCAGCGTCCGGGACAGGGGTATTGGTGCTTTCTTT; CDR3: CATSVRDRGIGAFF
D: TRBD2; J: TRBJ2-3; size: NA; V: TRBV4-1; DNA: TGCGCCAGCAGCCAAGAAGGGACTAGCTATACGCAGTATTTT; CDR3: CASSQEGTSYTQYF
D: NA; J: TRBJ1-1; size: NA; V: TRBV19; DNA: TGTGCCAGTAGTATCGGACTTGGGGGGACTGAAGCTTTCTTT; CDR3: CASSIGLGGTEAFF
D: TRBD1; J: TRBJ2-7; size: few; V: TRBV2; DNA: TGTGCCAGCGGATGGACAGGGGACTACGAGCAGTACTTC; CDR3: CASGWTGDYEQYF
D: TRBD2; J: TRBJ2-1; size: NA; V: TRBV7-2; DNA: TGTGCCAGCAGCTGGAGGACTAGCGGGAGGATGGAGCAGTTCTTC; CDR3: CASSWRTSGRMEQFF
D: TRBD2; J: TRBJ2-7; size: NA; V: TRBV11-2; DNA: TGTGCCAGCAGCTTCGGAATCCAGAAGACTAGCGGGACCACCTACGAGCAGTACTTC; CDR3: CASSFGIQKTSGTTYEQYF
D: TRBD2; J: TRBJ2-3; size: NA; V: TRBV4-1; DNA: TGCGCCAGCAGCCTAGGGACTAGCGGGGGGTCCAGAGATACGCAGTATTTT; CDR3: CASSLGTSGGSRDTQYF
D: TRBD2; J: TRBJ2-3; size: NA; V: TRBV4-3; DNA: TGCGCCAGCAGCCAAGATCGAGCGGGGAGGGATACGCAGTATTTT; CDR3: CASSQDRAGRDTQYF
D: NA; J: TRBJ1-1; size: few; V: TRBV10-3; DNA: TGTGCCATCAGTGAGTCAGGGGGCACTGAAGCTTTCTTT; CDR3: CAISESGGTEAFF
D: TRBD1; J: TRBJ1-5; size: few; V: TRBV19; DNA: TGTGCCAGTAGTATCGTTCGGACAGGGAATCAGCCCCAGCATTTT; CDR3: CASSIVRTGNQPQHF
D: TRBD1; J: TRBJ1-5; size: NA; V: TRBV6-5; DNA: TGTGCCAGCAGTAGACAGGGAATGGGTCAGCCCCAGCATTTT; CDR3: CASSRQGMGQPQHF
D: TRBD2; J: TRBJ2-1; size: NA; V: TRBV24-1; DNA: TGTGCCACCAACGCGGGTGGGGGTAGCGGGACCTCCTACAATGAGCAGTTCTTC; CDR3: CATNAGGGSGTSYNEQFF
D: TRBD1; J: TRBJ1-2; size: NA; V: TRBV14; DNA: TGTGCCAGCAGCCAAGTGAGGGGGCTGGGAGAAAACTATGGCTACACCTTC; CDR3: CASSQVRGLGENYGYTF
D: NA; J: TRBJ1-3; size: NA; V: TRBV2; DNA: TGTGCCAGCAGGTTGAAACAGGGCGAAAACTCTGGAAACACCATATATTTT; CDR3: CASRLKQGENSGNTIYF
D: NA; J: TRBJ2-6; size: NA; V: TRBV19; DNA: TGTGCCAGTAGTCCCCGACAGAACTCTGGGGCCAACGTCCTGACTTTC; CDR3: CASSPRQNSGANVLTF
D: NA; J: TRBJ2-7; size: NA; V: TRBV30; DNA: TGTGCCTGGAGTGGGAGTGGGTCCCACGAGCAGTACTTC; CDR3: CAWSGSGSHEQYF
D: TRBD1; J: TRBJ2-2; size: NA; V: TRBV12-5; DNA: TGTGCTAGTGGTTTGACGGCAGGGACAGGGGTCACCGGGGAGCTGTTTTTT; CDR3: CASGLTAGTGVTGELFF
D: NA; J: TRBJ1-5; size: NA; V: TRBV2; DNA: TGTGCCAGCACTTACGTCGGGCCCCAGCATTTT; CDR3: CASTYVGPQHF
D: TRBD2; J: TRBJ2-7; size: once; V: TRBV5-1; DNA: TGCGCCAGCAGCTCTACTAGCGGGAGGGCCAAGGACGAGCAGTACTTC; CDR3: CASSSTSGRAKDEQYF
D: TRBD2; J: TRBJ2-7; size: NA; V: TRBV6-6; DNA: TGTGCCAGCACCCTGGGGACTAGCGGGAGCTACGAGCAGTACTTC; CDR3: CASTLGTSGSYEQYF
D: NA; J: TRBJ1-2; size: NA; V: TRBV12-5; DNA: TGTGCTAGTGGCCAAGCTCTCTCGGTGGAGAGGTATGGCTACACCTTC; CDR3: CASGQALSVERYGYTF
D: TRBD1; J: TRBJ2-3; size: NA; V: TRBV7-2; DNA: TGTGCCAGCAGCTTAGGGACAGGGGGCCTTCATACGCAGTATTTT; CDR3: CASSLGTGGLHTQYF
D: NA; J: TRBJ1-1; size: NA; V: TRBV12-3/TRBV12-4; DNA: TGTGCCAGCAGTTTTTCAGTGAACACTGAAGCTTTCTTT; CDR3: CASSFSVNTEAFF
D: NA; J: TRBJ1-2; size: few; V: TRBV2; DNA: TGTGCCAGCAGCCCGGCGCTGGGGGCACAGGGTGGGGGCTACACCTTC; CDR3: CASSPALGAQGGGYTF
D: NA; J: TRBJ1-1; size: NA; V: TRBV9; DNA: TGTGCCAGCAGCGCAGCGGGGGGCGCGGGTGAAGCTTTCTTT; CDR3: CASSAAGGAGEAFF
D: TRBD1; J: TRBJ2-1; size: NA; V: TRBV2; DNA: TGTGCCAGCAGTACCGGGACAGGGATAGGAGAGAAACCCTACAATGAGCAGTTCTTC; CDR3: CASSTGTGIGEKPYNEQFF
D: NA; J: TRBJ2-7; size: NA; V: TRBV5-1; DNA: TGCGCCAGCAGCTCCCTGAGGGGGGGACACTACGAGCAGTACTTC; CDR3: CASSSLRGGHYEQYF
D: NA; J: TRBJ2-7; size: NA; V: TRBV7-6; DNA: TGTGCCAGCAGTTCCAGGGAAAGGGACGAGCAGTACTTC; CDR3: CASSSRERDEQYF
D: TRBD1; J: TRBJ2-1; size: NA; V: TRBV5-1; DNA: TGCGCCAGCAGCTTGGGGGACAGCTCCTACAATGAGCAGTTCTTC; CDR3: CASSLGDSSYNEQFF
D: NA; J: TRBJ2-5; size: NA; V: TRBV27; DNA: TGTGCCAGCAGTTTATTTTCGGGGGGCGGAGAAGAGACCCAGTACTTC; CDR3: CASSLFSGGGEETQYF
D: NA; J: TRBJ2-7; size: NA; V: TRBV12-3/TRBV12-4; DNA: TGTGCCAGCAGTTTCTGGGGCGACGAGCAGTACTTC; CDR3: CASSFWGDEQYF
D: TRBD2; J: TRBJ2-3; size: NA; V: TRBV5-4; DNA: TGTGCCAGCAGCCCAAGCGGGAGGGCCTACCCAGATACGCAGTATTTT; CDR3: CASSPSGRAYPDTQYF
D: TRBD1; J: TRBJ2-7; size: NA; V: TRBV6-4; DNA: TGTGCCAGCAGTGAGGGACAGGGGGCTTACGAGCAGTACTTC; CDR3: CASSEGQGAYEQYF
D: TRBD2; J: TRBJ2-7; size: once; V: TRBV24-1; DNA: TGTGCCACAAGCGGGGCTTCCTACGAGCAGTACTTC; CDR3: CATSGASYEQYF
D: TRBD2; J: TRBJ2-7; size: NA; V: TRBV27; DNA: TGTGCCAGCAGTCCGGAATACTGGGAGGGCCACGAGCAGTACTTC; CDR3: CASSPEYWEGHEQYF
D: NA; J: TRBJ1-5; size: few; V: TRBV6-5; DNA: TGTGCCAGCAGTTACGGGGGGGGAGATCAGCCCCAGCATTTT; CDR3: CASSYGGGDQPQHF
D: TRBD2; J: TRBJ2-1; size: NA; V: TRBV4-1; DNA: TGCGCCAGCAGACCTAGCGGGTACTCCTACAATGAGCAGTTCTTC; CDR3: CASRPSGYSYNEQFF
D: NA; J: TRBJ1-1; size: NA; V: TRBV11-2; DNA: TGTGCCAGCACTTATGGACGGGCGGGACCAACCTACACTGAAGCTTTCTTT; CDR3: CASTYGRAGPTYTEAFF
D: NA; J: TRBJ1-1; size: NA; V: TRBV6-2/TRBV6-3; DNA: TGTGCCAGCAGTTACTCGCGGACAGCGAACACTGAAGCTTTCTTT; CDR3: CASSYSRTANTEAFF
D: TRBD2; J: TRBJ2-1; size: NA; V: TRBV9; DNA: TGTGCCAGCAGCCTTTATACTAGCGGGAGATACAATGAGCAGTTCTTC; CDR3: CASSLYTSGRYNEQFF
D: NA; J: TRBJ2-7; size: NA; V: TRBV24-1; DNA: TGTGCCACCAGTGAACGTTCAGGGGAGGGATCCTACGAGCAGTACTTC; CDR3: CATSERSGEGSYEQYF
D: TRBD2; J: TRBJ2-1; size: NA; V: TRBV14; DNA: TGTGCCAGCAGCCAAGAAGGACTAGTACGGCATGAGCAGTTCTTC; CDR3: CASSQEGLVRHEQFF
D: TRBD1; J: TRBJ1-1; size: few; V: TRBV19; DNA: TGTGCCAGTAGTACCTCCCTTTTGGTTTTGGACAGGTCGGGGTTTGAAGCTTTCTTT; CDR3: CASSTSLLVLDRSGFEAFF
D: TRBD2; J: TRBJ2-1; size: once; V: TRBV5-1; DNA: TGCGCCAGCAGCGCAAGGACTAGCGGGACCTTCTACTCCTACAATGAGCAGTTCTTC; CDR3: CASSARTSGTFYSYNEQFF
D: TRBD2; J: TRBJ2-5; size: NA; V: TRBV7-2; DNA: TGTGCCAGCACCCTTTTAGCGGGGTCCGAGACCCAGTACTTC; CDR3: CASTLLAGSETQYF
D: TRBD2; J: TRBJ2-7; size: NA; V: TRBV5-1; DNA: TGCGCCAGCAGGCAACCGGGAGGTGGCTACGAGCAGTACTTC; CDR3: CASRQPGGGYEQYF
D: NA; J: TRBJ1-2; size: NA; V: TRBV11-2; DNA: TGTGCCAGCAGCCGTACGGGAGTTTTATTCTATGGCTACACCTTC; CDR3: CASSRTGVLFYGYTF
D: TRBD1; J: TRBJ2-2; size: NA; V: TRBV24-1; DNA: TGTGCCACCAGTGATTCCGGGACAGGGGCCGGGGAGCTGTTTTTT; CDR3: CATSDSGTGAGELFF
D: NA; J: TRBJ2-2; size: NA; V: TRBV29-1; DNA: TGCAGCGGGTTGGCCCAGTTTAACACCGGGGAGCTGTTTTTT; CDR3: CSGLAQFNTGELFF
D: TRBD2; J: TRBJ2-1; size: once; V: TRBV30; DNA: TGTGCCTGGAGTAAAGGACTCGCGGGAGGGACGAGTGAGCAGTTCTTC; CDR3: CAWSKGLAGGTSEQFF
D: NA; J: TRBJ2-7; size: NA; V: TRBV6-5; DNA: TGTGCCAGCAGTTATGGGCAGGGGTCCTACGAGCAGTACTTC; CDR3: CASSYGQGSYEQYF
D: NA; J: TRBJ2-1; size: NA; V: TRBV24-1; DNA: TGTGCCACCAGTGATTCCGGGCTAGCGCTAGAAAAAGAGCAGTTCTTC; CDR3: CATSDSGLALEKEQFF
D: NA; J: TRBJ2-5; size: NA; V: TRBV7-7; DNA: TGTGCCAGCAGCTCAACCAGGGGGGCAGAGACCCAGTACTTC; CDR3: CASSSTRGAETQYF
D: TRBD2; J: TRBJ2-7; size: NA; V: TRBV6-5; DNA: TGTGCCAGCAGAGGTAGCGGGAGAGGGGGAGAGCAGTACTTC; CDR3: CASRGSGRGGEQYF
D: NA; J: TRBJ2-5; size: few; V: TRBV11-2; DNA: TGTGCCAGCAGCTTAAGGGGATTCCAAGAGACCCAGTACTTC; CDR3: CASSLRGFQETQYF
D: TRBD1; J: TRBJ2-1; size: once; V: TRBV7-8; DNA: TGTGCCAGCAGCTTAGGGGCCGGGACAGGCCAATACAATGAGCAGTTCTTC; CDR3: CASSLGAGTGQYNEQFF